This T cell receptor (beta chain) is drawn from a study of cytomegalovirus exposure and HLA in healthy donors (dated by TCRdb to 2016 to 2017). Regarding the research as a whole: According to an earlier analysis of 587 of the donors, about 190 million T cells yielded roughly 100 million unique TCR beta sequences and about 300 Gb of sequence data. Roughly 320 gigabases of sequencing data and about 92 million unique TCR sequences made up an early release that covered approximately 620 HLA-typed donors. Of the 350 to 450 genotyped donors, 65% to 90% fell in the genetic ancestry cluster associated with self-reported Caucasian donors. The study aimed to test whether cataloging public T cell receptors could reveal signatures of past pathogen exposure. Using immunosequencing, the study profiled T cell repertoires from 550 to 750 subjects and related those repertoires to cytomegalovirus serostatus. A separate validation cohort of approximately 120 different subjects was used in addition to the 666-subject first cohort. The study combined high-throughput TCR immunosequencing, statistical association of individual TCRs with disease status, and machine learning to predict cytomegalovirus infection status. A later analysis re-examined previously published TCR beta repertoires from hundreds of donors and added high-resolution HLA genotyping to investigate patterns of TCR occurrence. Rather than drawing on any new phenotypic data, the later analysis identified candidate immune exposures from TCR beta sequences and the way those sequences occurred across donors. To decide whether each TCR beta V gene segment behaved as functional or pseudogenic, an earlier analysis of some 580 of the donors relied on high-throughput TCR beta sequencing. Donor age, sex, ethnicity and CMV serostatus were collected together with the repertoire data. Genome-wide SNP genotypes for about 60% of the roughly 700 donors were used in a later genetic analysis, which treated that subset as a discovery cohort. All discovery cohort repertoires had been generated using a single sequencing platform. Class I and class II HLA loci were covered by the typing at four-digit resolution. Typing coverage differed by locus: A, B, C, DRB1 and DQB1 were typed in roughly 629-640 donors, DQA1 in 500 to 550, DPA1 in 600 to 610, and DPB1 in 400 to 490. Because of strong linkage in the cohort, roughly five DR-DQ haplotypes were treated as single units for association and clustering. On average, roughly 240,000 unique TCR beta nucleotide sequences were sequenced per donor among more than 350 genotyped donors of the cohort, with about 17% of those sequences being non-productive.

Only one count was recorded for this clone. Its antigen specificity is not known. No per-base quality is available; no much larger clone lies one base away. Overall results and qualifications from the work: Because counts were too low, about 18 rarely observed V segments, including chromosome 9 orphons, were excluded from the earlier analysis of under 650 of the donors. In a later analysis, most CMV-associated TCR beta chains were found to appear HLA-restricted, with HLA associations seemingly driven largely by CMV exposure. The only immune exposure information available for the cohort was CMV serostatus. In a later genetic analysis, fewer N-insertions in productive TCRs were reported among donors in an Asian-associated ancestry cluster than the approximately 670-donor mean. HLA typing was unavailable for some donors at each locus, so association tests used only the typed subset. According to a later analysis, TCR association rates differed among HLA loci, with DRB1 alleles showing the most associated TCRs and HLA-C alleles showing the fewest. The study listed 150 to 200 TCR beta chains as associated with cytomegalovirus. A further reported finding was that TCR beta sequences accurately predicted the HLA-A and HLA-B alleles for most subjects in the first cohort. In vitro tests confirmed that a few of the cytomegalovirus-associated TCR beta chains recognize cytomegalovirus antigens. At a false discovery rate of 0.05, a later analysis linked 15,000 to 20,000 TCR beta sequences to specific HLA alleles. While some public TCRs were present in many individuals, most TCR sequences turned up only very rarely across donors. In an earlier analysis of around 600 of the donors, most TCR beta V segments were observed in productive rearrangements about 90% or about 30% of the time, broadly matching IMGT annotations. When HLA alleles, especially DR and DQ, strongly co-occurred, attributing TCR associations to individual alleles was difficult. An association between a missense DCLRE1C variant and V-gene and J-gene trimming of TCR beta chains was found in a later genetic analysis and replicated in an independent cohort. Correlated functional status among segregating V segments might reflect linkage disequilibrium, but an unknown experimental factor could not be ruled out. This cohort had only TCR beta chains sequenced, and the lack of alpha or paired-chain data limited which features could be detected. In a later analysis, HLA-associated TCR beta chains showed more clonal expansion and lower generation probabilities than non-associated chains that were equally common. It was suggested by the authors that the approach could potentially be generalized to other disease states and immunological phenotypes. Several of the top co-occurrence clusters appeared to be linked to parvovirus B19, influenza, CMV and Epstein-Barr virus, according to a later analysis. The classifier was reported to diagnose cytomegalovirus status with high specificity and sensitivity in both the original and validation cohorts. Presence/absence analyses assumed roughly uniform sequencing depth across donors, an assumption that may not hold. A cluster of highly shared sequence variants was judged likely to represent a technical artifact of the sequencing pipeline. The 87-base-pair reads could not distinguish some IMGT-functional V segments, including TRBV6-2 and TRBV6-3, so those segments were excluded.

In total, 500 to 700 healthy bone marrow donors made up the cohort. At the time of sampling, all cohort members were nominally healthy, though unrecorded immune exposures were likely present. The donor was CMV seropositive and belonged to the group of a few hundred seropositive cohort members. Every donor gave a peripheral blood sample, and the peripheral blood mononuclear cells from that sample were used for TCR beta sequencing. Genomic DNA extraction from the blood cell samples was performed with the Qiagen DNeasy Blood Extraction Kit. The library relied on the immunoSEQ multiplex PCR assay. For the multiplex PCR, a mixture combining 60 forward primers for TCR Vbeta segments and 13 reverse primers for TCR Jbeta segments was used. Amplification of the CDR3 region of rearranged TCR beta genes was performed with a multiplex PCR assay on genomic DNA. The amplified TCR beta libraries were sequenced on the Illumina HiSeq System as 87-base-pair reads. As for the original processing: A later analysis tallied around 82 million unique TCR beta chains across the 700 or so repertoires, and some 12 million of those chains were shared by two or more donors. To remove PCR and sequencing errors, raw reads were error-corrected and collapsed into unique sequences using a nearest-neighbor algorithm that merged closely related sequences. Alignment of CDR3 sequences to IMGT reference sequences was used to assign V, D and J gene segments. Each retained sequence needed at least a six-nucleotide match to both a V gene segment and a J gene segment. Rearrangements were called productive when the CDR3 lacked stop codons and stayed in frame with V and J; all others were non-productive. Following IMGT convention, CDR3 was defined as the stretch from the second conserved V-encoded cysteine up to the conserved J-encoded phenylalanine. The earlier analysis of some 550 of the donors excluded any sequence lacking an unambiguous match to a single V gene segment. In an earlier analysis of 450 to 700 of the donors, V segments were called functional above 56.7% productive rearrangements and were called segregating when the between-donor standard deviation exceeded 5%. To diagnose cytomegalovirus status from the catalog of TCR beta chain sequences, a statistical classification framework was built. V and J gene assignment, in a later analysis, came from comparing TCR nucleotide sequences with IMGT/GENE-DB human TR gene sequences. A later analysis assigned CDR3 sequences and most-parsimonious VDJ recombination scenarios with the TCRdist pipeline. In a later analysis, each TCR beta chain was defined by its CDR3 amino acid sequence together with its V-gene family, and reads lacking a unique V-gene family were excluded. In a later analysis, 500 to 700 highly shared, low-generation-probability nucleotide sequences were removed to address suspected cross-contamination and a sequencing artifact. A later analysis calculated a clonal expansion index for each public chain from normalized within-repertoire ranks of inferred template counts. A later analysis computed generation probabilities with a VDJ recombination model fitted to out-of-frame rearrangements, and checked the results against IGoR. In a later analysis, hypergeometric tests were used to score TCR-TCR, TCR-HLA and TCR-CMV co-occurrence, with a repertoire-size bias correction applied to TCR pairs. A later analysis estimated false discovery rates by permuting HLA or CMV assignments 20 times. In a later analysis, co-occurring TCRs were grouped with DBSCAN, and TCRdist sequence similarity was added when clustering was performed within HLA-allele-positive subsets. For co-occurrence clustering, repertoires with fewer than 30,000 or more than 120,000 public chains were excluded, along with about five repertoires with anomalous nucleotide sharing. Entries here come from immuneACCESS through TCRdb and include only in-frame sequences with V and J called. Some clones fail to appear in such tables; in the studies checked, an unresolved V gene covers under half of the shortfall, and the cause of the remainder is unknown. The V and J calls and clone size come from that table; D and trimming were worked out from the DNA. The sample data list 170,000 or so clones, and about four fifths of these were observed just once. Jointly, the top ten make up roughly 5.2% of the sample.

CDR1 and CDR2 (SGDLS, YYNGEE) derive from the germline V gene. From cysteine to phenylalanine, the CDR3 is 14 amino acids long. Of all the DNA, just the CDR3 is kept, 42 bases in frame from base 1. The germline ends are 7 bases apart after V is trimmed by 0 bases and J by 3 bases. Recombination connected TRBV9 to TRBJ1-3, with the D gene uncertain. Specimen: PBMCs. This clonotype was sampled from a girl under 18 in good health and CMV-seropositive. This receptor carries the CDR3 CASSVGSFGNTIYF. Here is the DNA: TGTGCCAGCAGCGTAGGCAGTTTTGGAAACACCATATATTTT.